One and the same sample provided the 10 T cell receptor beta chains below, sequenced in a study of blood T cell repertoires in COVID-19. Profiled with immunoSEQ multiplex PCR; TCRdb holds only in-frame clones, not every one. The sample holds about 100,000 clones, approximately 90% seen once. The sequencing sample was made of peripheral blood. Receptors originate from a man in his fifties with active COVID-19.

The chain carries TRBV5-1 and TRBJ2-3; maybe TRBD2 (7 bases). This CDR3 is built from 15 residues. The V and J ends lost 4 bases and 4 bases respectively, with 16 bases between them. The germline V gene has CDR1 SGHRS and CDR2 YFSETQ. DNA for the CDR3: TGCGCCAGCAGCCTTGGGGGGGCCCCCGCAGATACGCAGTATTTT. Protein: CASSLGGAPADTQYF.

The rearrangement joins TRBV5-4 to TRBJ2-7; TRBD2 matches 7 bases. In germline, CDR1 is SGHNT, CDR2 YYREEE (reference sequence). There are 14 residues in the CDR3. V dropped 1 base and J dropped 2; count of bases not matched to a gene: 3. This CDR3 reads CASSLWGGAYEQYF. In DNA, the CDR3 is TGTGCCAGCAGCTTGTGGGGGGGGGCCTACGAGCAGTACTTC.

The chain recombines TRBV9 with TRBJ2-2; 7 bases are a match to TRBD1. Germline V gene sequence: CDR1 SGDLS, CDR2 YYNGEE. The ends lost 6 bases at V and 5 bases at J; junction bases unmatched: 13. CDR3 size: 16 residues. CDR3 loop: CASTLNPDRRTGELFF. Here the CDR3 DNA reads TGTGCCAGCACCCTTAACCCGGACAGGCGAACCGGGGAGCTGTTTTTT. Using reference TRBV9 and TRBJ2-2 for the parts outside the CDR3, the full variable domain is DSGVTQTPKHLITATGQRVTLRCSPRSGDLSVYWYQQSLDQGLQFLIQYYNGEERAKGNILERFSAQQFPDLHSELNLSSLELGDSALYFCASTLNPDRRTGELFFGEGSRLTVL.

The chain employs TRBV30 and TRBJ1-4; 9 nucleotides align to TRBD1. After removal of 5 bases from V and 4 bases from J, the junction contained 8 bases not matched to a gene. From germline, CDR1 is GTSNPN and CDR2 SVGIG (reference sequence). This CDR3 spans 15 amino acids. CDR3 region: CAWADRGNLNEKLFF. The CDR3 nucleotides are TGTGCCTGGGCGGACAGGGGAAATCTTAATGAAAAACTGTTTTTT.

In nucleotides, the CDR3 is TGTGCCAGCAGCTTAAGGTCTAGCGGGGGGCTTTTTCTCTACGAGCAGTACTTC. Its translation: CASSLRSSGGLFLYEQYF. The rearrangement links TRBV11-2 to TRBJ2-7; TRBD2 matches at 11 bases. The germline V gene encodes CDR1 SGHAT and CDR2 FQNNGV. The CDR3 has 18 residues. V shed 2 bases and J 3 bases; nucleotides not matched to a gene: 12.

This CDR3 reads CASSRQGADTQYF. For the CDR3, the DNA is TGTGCCAGCAGCCGACAGGGAGCAGATACGCAGTATTTT. This sequence joins TRBV7-2 and TRBJ2-3, with TRBD1 identical over 7 bases. The CDR3 totals 13 residues. The junction had 3 bases not matched to a gene; V was cut back by 5 bases and J by 4 bases. The germline CDR1 and CDR2 sequences are SGHTA and FQGNSA.

The V and J genes are TRBV10-3 and TRBJ2-7; D possibly corresponds to TRBD2 (6 bases). V was clipped by 3 bases and J by 7 bases, with 10 bases between them. This CDR3 is built from 12 residues. Germline CDR1 reads ENHRY; CDR2 reads SYGVKD. CDR3: CAISDRAGEQYV. The CDR3 coding sequence is TGTGCCATCAGTGACCGGGCGGGGGAGCAGTACGTC.

The V and J genes are TRBV19 and TRBJ1-1; TRBD1 agrees at 9 bases. There are 13 residues in the CDR3. Germline V gene lookup returns CDR1 LNHDA and CDR2 SQIVND (reference sequence). The V and J ends lost 3 bases and 4 bases, in that order; junction bases with no gene match: 0. The CDR3 protein is CASSMDRGTEAFF. The CDR3 DNA reads TGTGCCAGTAGTATGGACAGGGGCACTGAAGCTTTCTTT. The full variable domain, rest sourced from reference TRBV19 and TRBJ1-1, is DGGITQSPKYLFRKEGQNVTLSCEQNLNHDAMYWYRQDPGQGLRLIYYSQIVNDFQKGDIAEGYSVSREKKESFPLTVTSAQKNPTAFYLCASSMDRGTEAFFGQGTRLTVV.

Written as DNA, the CDR3 is TGTGCCAGCAGCTTAGACGAGGGAAACTATGGCTACACCTTC. Amino acid sequence: CASSLDEGNYGYTF. The gene calls are TRBV11-3 and TRBJ1-2; D is unclear. With 0 bases removed from V and 2 bases from J, the gap between germline ends came to 7 bases. CDR1 SGHNT and CDR2 YENEEA come from the germline V gene. This CDR3 has 14 residues.

The CDR3 protein is CASSRTTGEKLFF. The CDR3 coding sequence is TGTGCCAGCAGCCGGACGACGGGAGAAAAACTGTTTTTT. The rearrangement links TRBV9 to TRBJ1-4; D unresolved. CDR3 size: 13 residues. Germline V gene data show CDR1 as SGDLS and CDR2 as YYNGEE. The V end was cut by 4 bases, the J end by 8 bases, with 12 bases between.